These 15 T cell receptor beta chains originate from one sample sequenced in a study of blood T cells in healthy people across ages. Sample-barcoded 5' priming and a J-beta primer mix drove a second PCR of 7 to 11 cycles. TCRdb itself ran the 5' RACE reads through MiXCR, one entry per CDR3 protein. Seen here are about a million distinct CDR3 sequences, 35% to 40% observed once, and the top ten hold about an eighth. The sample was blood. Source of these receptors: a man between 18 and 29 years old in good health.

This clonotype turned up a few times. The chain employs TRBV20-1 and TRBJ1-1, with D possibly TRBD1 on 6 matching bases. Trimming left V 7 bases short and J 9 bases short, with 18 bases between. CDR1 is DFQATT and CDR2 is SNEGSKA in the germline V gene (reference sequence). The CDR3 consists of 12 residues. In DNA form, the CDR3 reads TGCAGTGGGGGTTCCAACAGGGAGCAAGCTTTCTTT. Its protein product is CSGGSNREQAFF.

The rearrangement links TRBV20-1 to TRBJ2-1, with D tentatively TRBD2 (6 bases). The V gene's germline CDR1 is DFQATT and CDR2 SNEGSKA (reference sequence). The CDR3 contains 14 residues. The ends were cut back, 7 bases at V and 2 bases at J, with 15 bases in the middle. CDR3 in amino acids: CSGFGSGAYNEQFF. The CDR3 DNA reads TGCAGTGGGTTCGGGAGTGGGGCCTACAATGAGCAGTTCTTC.

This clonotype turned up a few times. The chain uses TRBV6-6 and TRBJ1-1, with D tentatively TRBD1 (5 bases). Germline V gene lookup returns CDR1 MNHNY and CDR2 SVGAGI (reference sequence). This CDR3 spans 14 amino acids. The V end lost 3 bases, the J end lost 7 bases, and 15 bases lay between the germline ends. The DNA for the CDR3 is TGTGCCAGCAGTTATATTGTCGGGGGGGGTGAAGCTTTCTTT. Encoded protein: CASSYIVGGGEAFF.

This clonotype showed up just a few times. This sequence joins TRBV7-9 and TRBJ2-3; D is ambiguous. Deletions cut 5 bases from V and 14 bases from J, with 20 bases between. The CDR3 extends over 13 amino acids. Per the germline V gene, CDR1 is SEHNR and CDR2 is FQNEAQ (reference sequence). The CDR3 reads CASSPLGESPLYF. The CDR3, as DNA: TGTGCCAGCAGCCCCCTTGGAGAGTCCCCGTTGTATTTT. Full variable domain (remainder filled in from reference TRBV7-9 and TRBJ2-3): DTGVSQNPRHKITKRGQNVTFRCDPISEHNRLYWYRQTLGQGPEFLTYFQNEAQLEKSRLLSDRFSAERPKGSFSTLEIQRTEQGDSAMYLCASSPLGESPLYFGPGTRLTVL.

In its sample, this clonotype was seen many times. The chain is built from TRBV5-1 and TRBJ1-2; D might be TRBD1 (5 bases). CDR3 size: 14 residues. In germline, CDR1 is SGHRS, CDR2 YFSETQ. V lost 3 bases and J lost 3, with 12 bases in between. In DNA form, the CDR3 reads TGCGCCAGCAGCTGGGGGACGTCGGACTATGGCTACACCTTC. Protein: CASSWGTSDYGYTF.

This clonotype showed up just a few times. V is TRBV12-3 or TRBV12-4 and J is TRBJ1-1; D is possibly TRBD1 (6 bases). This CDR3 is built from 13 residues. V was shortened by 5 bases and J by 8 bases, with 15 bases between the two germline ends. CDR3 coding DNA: TGTGCCAGCAGTCCCTTCGGACAGCTGGAAGCTTTCTTT. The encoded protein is CASSPFGQLEAFF.

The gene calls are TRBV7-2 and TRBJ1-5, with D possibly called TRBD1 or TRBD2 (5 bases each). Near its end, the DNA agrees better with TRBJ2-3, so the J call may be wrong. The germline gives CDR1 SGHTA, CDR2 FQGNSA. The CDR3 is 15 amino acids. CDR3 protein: CASSLWGSSNQPQYF. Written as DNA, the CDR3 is TGTGCCAGCAGCTTATGGGGGTCCTCCAATCAGCCCCAGTATTTT.

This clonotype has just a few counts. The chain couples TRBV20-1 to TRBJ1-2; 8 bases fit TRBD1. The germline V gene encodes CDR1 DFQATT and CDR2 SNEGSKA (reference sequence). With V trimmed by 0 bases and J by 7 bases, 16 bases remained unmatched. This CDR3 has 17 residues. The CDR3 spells CSARDPAVGQGARGYTF. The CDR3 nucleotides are TGCAGTGCTAGAGATCCCGCAGTCGGTCAGGGGGCTCGTGGCTACACCTTC.

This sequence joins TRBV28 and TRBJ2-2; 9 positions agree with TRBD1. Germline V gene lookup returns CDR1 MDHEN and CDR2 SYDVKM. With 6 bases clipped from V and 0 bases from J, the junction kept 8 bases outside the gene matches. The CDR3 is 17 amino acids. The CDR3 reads CASSSDRGGTNTGELFF. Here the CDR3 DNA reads TGTGCCAGCAGCTCGGACAGGGGTGGAACGAACACCGGGGAGCTGTTTTTT.

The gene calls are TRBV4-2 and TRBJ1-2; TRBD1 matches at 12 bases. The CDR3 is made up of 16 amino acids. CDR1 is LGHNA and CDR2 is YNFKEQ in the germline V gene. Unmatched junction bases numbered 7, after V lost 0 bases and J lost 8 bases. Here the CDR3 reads CASSQDQGQGAKGYTF. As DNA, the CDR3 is TGTGCCAGCAGCCAAGATCAGGGACAGGGGGCAAAAGGCTACACCTTC.

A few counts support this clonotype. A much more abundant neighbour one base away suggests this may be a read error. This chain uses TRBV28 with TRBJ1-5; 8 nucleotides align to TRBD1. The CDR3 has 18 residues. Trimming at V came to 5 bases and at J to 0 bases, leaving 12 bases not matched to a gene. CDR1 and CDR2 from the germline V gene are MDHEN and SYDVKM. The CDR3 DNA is TGTGCCAGCAGTCCCAGGGGGCCAGTACCTAATAGCAATCAGCCCCAGCATTTT. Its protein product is CASSPRGPVPNSNQPQHF.

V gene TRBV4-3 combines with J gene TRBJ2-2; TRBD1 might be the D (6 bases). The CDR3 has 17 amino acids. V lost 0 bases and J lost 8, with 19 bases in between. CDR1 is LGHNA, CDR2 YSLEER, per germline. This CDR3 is CASSQDTRGQISGELFF. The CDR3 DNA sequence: TGCGCCAGCAGCCAAGATACTCGGGGACAAATATCTGGGGAGCTGTTTTTT.

CDR3 in DNA: TGTGCCAGCACCACCTACGGGAGGGGAAACCCTGAAGCTTTCTTT. Protein product: CASTTYGRGNPEAFF. This sequence joins TRBV6-5 and TRBJ1-1, with a weak D call TRBD1 (5 bases). The CDR3 is made up of 15 amino acids. From germline, CDR1 is MNHEY and CDR2 SVGAGI. The V end lost 7 bases, the J end lost 6 bases, and 21 bases lay between the germline ends.

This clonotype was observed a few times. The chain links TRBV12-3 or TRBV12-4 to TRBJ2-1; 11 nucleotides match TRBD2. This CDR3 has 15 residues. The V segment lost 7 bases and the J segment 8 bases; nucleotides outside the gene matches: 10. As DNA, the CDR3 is TGTGCCAGCACCCTGTTTAGCGGGGGGGCCCATGAGCAGTTCTTC. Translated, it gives CASTLFSGGAHEQFF.

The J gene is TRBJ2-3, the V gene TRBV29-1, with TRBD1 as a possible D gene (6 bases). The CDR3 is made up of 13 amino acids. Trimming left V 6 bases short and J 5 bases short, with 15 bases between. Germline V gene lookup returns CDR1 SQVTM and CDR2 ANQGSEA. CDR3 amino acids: CSVTRGPGDTQYF. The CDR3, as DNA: TGCAGCGTCACCAGGGGCCCGGGAGATACGCAGTATTTT.